This T cell receptor (beta chain) was retrieved from a study of shared clonotypes between healthy human individuals. About the study: Per-donor plates numbered three CD4 naive, three CD4 memory, two CD8 naive and one CD8 memory.

Researchers divided each subset's genomic DNA evenly across several immunoSEQ plates. Method: immunoSEQ multiplex PCR; TCRdb's copy keeps in-frame clones and lacks some. Of about 2.1 million clones in the sample, 85% to 95% were seen once. V lost 2 bases, J lost 9 bases, and 14 bases lay in between. The V gene's germline CDR1 is SEHNR and CDR2 FQNEAQ (reference sequence). There are 15 residues in the CDR3. Naivety among CD8 cells was defined by CD45RO negativity and positive CCR7 selection, thereby excluding terminally differentiated effector memory CD45RA+ cells. This clonotype originated in a man aged 18 to 35 in good health. Some clones in this sample may be carry-over from other donors' samples. The chain has TRBV7-9 and TRBJ1-6; no reliable D call. The sequenced material came from naive CD8+ T cells from PBMCs. In DNA, the CDR3 is TGTGCCAGCAGCTTACCCGGGATTGGTGGTTCACCCCTCCACTTT. Protein product: CASSLPGIGGSPLHF.